Each of the 32 T cell receptor beta chains below was sequenced from the same sample in a study of T cell changes during pregnancy in multiple sclerosis. Measured with immunoSEQ multiplex PCR; TCRdb has only the in-frame clones, and not every one. The data show 75,000 to 95,000 clones, approximately 90% seen once. The material sequenced was peripheral blood, taken in the first trimester of pregnancy. The receptors were gathered from a female donor in good health, enrolled as a control in a pregnancy study.

The V gene is TRBV28, the J gene TRBJ1-2, with unresolved D. CDR3 length: 11 amino acids. Per the germline V gene, CDR1 is MDHEN and CDR2 is SYDVKM. The V and J ends lost 4 bases and 5 bases respectively, with 5 bases between them. CDR3 sequence reads: CASSSLYGYTF. The CDR3 nucleotides read TGTGCCAGCAGTTCGCTATATGGCTACACCTTC.

The rearrangement joins TRBV6-5 to TRBJ2-2; D may be TRBD1 (5 bases). Per the germline V gene, CDR1 is MNHEY and CDR2 is SVGAGI. The length of the CDR3 is 13 residues. The V end lost 7 bases, the J end lost 1 base, and 7 bases lay between the germline ends. CDR3 nucleotides: TGTGCCAGCAAAAGGGGGAACACCGGGGAGCTGTTTTTT. It specifies CASKRGNTGELFF.

The V and J genes are TRBV10-3 and TRBJ1-6; possibly TRBD1 for D (6 bases). Germline V gene sequence: CDR1 ENHRY, CDR2 SYGVKD. V lost 6 bases to trimming and J lost 10 bases, with 16 bases between them. CDR3 length equals 14 residues. CDR3 residues: CAIRRDTANSPLHF. DNA for the CDR3: TGTGCCATCAGAAGGGACACTGCTAACTCACCCCTCCACTTT.

V usage is TRBV4-3 and J usage is TRBJ1-1, with 12 nucleotides matching TRBD1. Germline CDR1 and CDR2: LGHNA and YSLEER. This CDR3 spans 18 amino acids. V lost 3 bases to trimming and J lost 2 bases; unmatched junction nucleotides: 10. This chain's CDR3 is CASSQALGQGAFNTEAFF. CDR3 nucleotides: TGCGCCAGCAGCCAGGCGTTGGGACAGGGGGCTTTTAACACTGAAGCTTTCTTT.

A word on this clone: One end of the junction fails to match germline, which may point to a read error. V is TRBV7-7 and J is TRBJ2-1, with TRBD2 matching over 10 bases. Germline V gene sequence: CDR1 SSHAT, CDR2 FNYEAQ (reference sequence). The CDR3 spans 16 residues. The CDR3 DNA follows: TGTGCTAGCAGCTTAGATTATCTAGCGGGGGTCGATGAGCAGTTCTTC. This translates into CASSLDYLAGVDEQFF. The full variable domain, with the rest looked up from reference TRBV7-7 and TRBJ2-1, is GAGVSQSPRYKVTKRGQDVTLRCDPISSHATLYWYQQALGQGPEFLTYFNYEAQPDKSGLPSDRFSAERPEGSISTLTIQRTEQRDSAMYRCASSLDYLAGVDEQFFGPGTRLTVL.

The rearrangement links TRBV28 to TRBJ1-1; D perhaps matches TRBD1 (6 bases). Germline V CDR1 and CDR2: MDHEN, SYDVKM. This CDR3 spans 14 amino acids. V dropped 7 bases and J dropped 5 bases, with 17 bases sitting between them. CDR3 bases: TGTGCCAGCACCCCTGGGGGGGGGCGGACTGAAGCTTTCTTT. Its translation: CASTPGGGRTEAFF.

The gene calls are TRBV18 and TRBJ1-5; 7 bases are shared with TRBD1. V shed 2 bases and J 7 bases; nucleotides not matched to a gene: 2. The CDR3 extends over 13 amino acids. Germline CDR1 KGHSH, CDR2 LQKENI. CDR3 nucleotides: TGTGCCAGCTCACCAGACAGGGAACAGCCCCAGCATTTT. Its protein is CASSPDREQPQHF.

V is TRBV19 and J is TRBJ2-6; 10 bases map to TRBD1. After removal of 6 bases from V and 2 bases from J, the junction contained 4 bases not matched to a gene. The germline V gene has CDR1 LNHDA and CDR2 SQIVND (reference sequence). The CDR3 extends over 16 amino acids. CDR3 protein: CASSPGQGTGANVLTF. The CDR3 nucleotides read TGTGCCAGTAGCCCGGGACAGGGGACTGGGGCCAACGTCCTGACTTTC.

This clone was seen a single time. The V and J genes are TRBV5-1 and TRBJ2-2; D gene ambiguous. This CDR3 spans 15 amino acids. Looked up from germline, CDR1 is SGHRS and CDR2 is YFSETQ. The V end lost 0 bases, the J end lost 3 bases, and 9 bases lay between the germline ends. The DNA of the CDR3 is TGCGCCAGCAGCTTGGAACGGGTCCACACCGGGGAGCTGTTTTTT. This translates into CASSLERVHTGELFF.

The gene calls are TRBV2 and TRBJ1-2; 9 bases fit TRBD1. Germline lookup yields CDR1 SNHLY and CDR2 FYNNEI. Trimming removed 6 bases from V and 6 bases from J; junction bases left unmatched: 5. This CDR3 contains 13 residues. The CDR3 DNA is TGTGCCAGCAGCACAGGGGGCCCGGATGGCTACACCTTC. This encodes CASSTGGPDGYTF.

V usage is TRBV29-1 and J usage is TRBJ1-1; 10 bases map to TRBD1. There are 14 residues in the CDR3. The V and J ends lost 7 bases and 1 base, in that order; junction bases with no gene match: 6. Germline CDR1 reads SQVTM; CDR2 reads ANQGSEA. The CDR3 nucleotides read TGCAGCGCTGTAGGACAGGGGGGGAACACTGAAGCTTTCTTT. The encoded protein is CSAVGQGGNTEAFF.

The chain combines TRBV7-8 with TRBJ2-1; tentative D call: TRBD2 (6 bases). V was cut by 0 bases and J by 10 bases, with 13 bases left in between. The CDR3 has 14 residues. Germline V gene sequence: CDR1 SGHVS, CDR2 FQNEAQ. The CDR3, as DNA: TGTGCCAGCAGCTTAGCGGGGAGGACACCAGAGCAGTTCTTC. It translates to CASSLAGRTPEQFF.

The chain is built from TRBV29-1 and TRBJ2-1; a weak D match, TRBD2 (6 bases). The CDR3 runs to 12 residues. CDR1 SQVTM and CDR2 ANQGSEA come from the germline V gene. The germline V and J ends were trimmed by 6 bases and 12 bases, with 18 bases remaining between them. CDR3 DNA sequence: TGCAGCGTGCGCCGGGAGCCCCGATGGCAGTTCTTC. Translating it yields CSVRREPRWQFF.

The chain has TRBV7-8 and TRBJ1-4; 10 bases map to TRBD1. Looked up from germline, CDR1 is SGHVS and CDR2 is FQNEAQ. With 5 bases clipped from V and 6 bases from J, the junction kept 12 bases outside the gene matches. The CDR3 is 17 amino acids. In nucleotides, the CDR3 is TGTGCCAGCAGCACCCGCATTGCCGGGACAGGGGATGAAAAACTGTTTTTT. Translation gives CASSTRIAGTGDEKLFF.

V gene TRBV7-2 combines with J gene TRBJ2-1, with 8 bases lining up with TRBD2. V shed 6 bases, J shed 9 bases, and the junction held 10 bases outside the gene matches. The germline gives CDR1 SGHTA, CDR2 FQGNSA. This CDR3 has 14 amino acids. The CDR3 loop is CASRNRGGTSEQFF. The CDR3, as DNA: TGTGCCAGCAGGAACCGGGGGGGCACTTCTGAGCAGTTCTTC.

The rearrangement uses TRBV7-9 and TRBJ1-2, with D possibly matching TRBD1 (6 bases). CDR1 is SEHNR and CDR2 is FQNEAQ in the germline V gene (reference sequence). V gave up 1 base and J gave up 5 bases, with 14 bases separating them. The CDR3 totals 15 residues. This CDR3 is CASSLEQGNRYGYTF. The CDR3 nucleotides read TGTGCCAGCAGCTTAGAACAGGGAAACCGGTATGGCTACACCTTC.

The V and J genes are TRBV28 and TRBJ1-4; D unclear. Looked up from germline, CDR1 is MDHEN and CDR2 is SYDVKM. Trimming took 3 bases from V and 7 from J, leaving 12 bases between them. This CDR3 is built from 14 residues. The CDR3 loop is CASSLTKVTEKLFF. The CDR3 nucleotides read TGTGCCAGCAGTTTGACAAAAGTTACTGAAAAACTGTTTTTT.

The chain couples TRBV28 to TRBJ1-5; 7 bases agree with TRBD1. CDR3 length: 15 amino acids. V gave up 6 bases and J gave up 4 bases; unmatched junction bases: 9. Germline loops: CDR1 MDHEN, CDR2 SYDVKM. The CDR3 region is CASSPGTEINQPQHF. The CDR3 coding sequence is TGTGCCAGCAGCCCTGGGACAGAGATTAATCAGCCCCAGCATTTT.

The rearrangement uses TRBV10-1 and TRBJ1-6, with 7 bases aligning to TRBD1. Germline V CDR1 and CDR2: WNHNN, SYGVQD (reference sequence). This CDR3 has 19 amino acids. With 0 bases clipped from V and 2 bases from J, the junction kept 10 bases outside the gene matches. CDR3 protein: CASSESQLDRETYNSPLHF. CDR3 nucleotides: TGCGCCAGCAGTGAGTCCCAGCTTGACAGGGAGACCTATAATTCACCCCTCCACTTT.

The chain carries TRBV4-2 and TRBJ2-3, with 7 bases matching TRBD2. CDR1 is LGHNA, CDR2 YNFKEQ, per germline. Trimming at V came to 0 bases and at J to 6 bases, leaving 6 bases not matched to a gene. This CDR3 has 15 residues. The CDR3 region is CASSQESRGSDTQYF. The CDR3 nucleotides are TGTGCCAGCAGCCAAGAGTCGCGGGGGAGCGATACGCAGTATTTT.

This chain links TRBV10-3 with TRBJ1-1; D gene ambiguous. CDR3 size: 14 residues. Germline V lookup: CDR1 ENHRY, CDR2 SYGVKD. V was shortened by 6 bases and J by 6 bases, with 17 bases between the two germline ends. The CDR3 sequence: CAISSGVLDAEAFF. CDR3 coding DNA: TGTGCCATCAGCTCAGGCGTACTAGACGCTGAAGCTTTCTTT.

The gene calls are TRBV4-2 and TRBJ2-3; 9 bases are a match to TRBD2. V was pared by 1 base and J by 4 bases, with 3 bases of the junction left unmatched. Germline CDR1 is LGHNA and CDR2 is YNFKEQ. The CDR3 spans 15 residues. For the CDR3, the DNA is TGTGCCAGCAGCCAAGCTAGCGGGGTTGCAGATACGCAGTATTTT. Translated, it gives CASSQASGVADTQYF.

The chain has TRBV11-3 and TRBJ2-1, with 7 bases lining up with TRBD2. V lost 1 base and J lost 2; bases outside the gene matches: 8. Germline values: CDR1 SGHNT, CDR2 YENEEA. This CDR3 contains 17 residues. The CDR3 loop reads CASSLGKTGLPYNEQFF. The CDR3 bases are TGTGCCAGCAGCTTAGGCAAGACGGGACTACCCTACAATGAGCAGTTCTTC.

The chain carries TRBV25-1 and TRBJ2-3, with D perhaps TRBD2 (6 bases). Per the germline V gene, CDR1 is MGHDK and CDR2 is SYGVNS. V gave up 7 bases and J gave up 2 bases, with 19 bases separating them. CDR3 length: 16 amino acids. CDR3 sequence: CASTEFGSGSTDTQYF. CDR3 sequence (DNA): TGTGCCAGCACCGAATTTGGTAGCGGATCCACAGATACGCAGTATTTT.

J is TRBJ1-1 and V is TRBV14, with D possibly being TRBD1 (5 bases). The CDR3 extends over 17 amino acids. V lost 0 bases and J 0 bases, leaving 14 bases between the germline ends. The germline V gene has CDR1 SGHDN and CDR2 FVKESK. The CDR3 here is CASSQDWGEVLNTEAFF. The CDR3 DNA reads as TGTGCCAGCAGCCAAGATTGGGGGGAAGTACTGAACACTGAAGCTTTCTTT.

The rearrangement links TRBV6-5 to TRBJ1-1; D may be TRBD1 (5 bases). Germline CDR1 and CDR2: MNHEY and SVGAGI. This CDR3 has 14 residues. V shed 0 bases and J shed 6 bases, with 11 bases lying between them. The CDR3 DNA sequence: TGTGCCAGCAGTTACTCAGGCAGGGTTCCTGAAGCTTTCTTT. Residues: CASSYSGRVPEAFF.

The chain uses TRBV5-1 and TRBJ2-2, with a weak D call TRBD2 (7 bases). Germline V gene lookup returns CDR1 SGHRS and CDR2 YFSETQ. CDR3 length equals 15 residues. Trimming removed 1 base at V and 5 bases at J, with 12 bases between. CDR3 in amino acids: CASSLRGARTGELFF. CDR3 DNA: TGCGCCAGCAGCTTGCGGGGGGCGCGGACCGGGGAGCTGTTTTTT.

This chain joins TRBV9 and TRBJ2-1, with 7 bases aligning to TRBD1. The CDR3 covers 15 residues. The germline gives CDR1 SGDLS, CDR2 YYNGEE. J gave up 4 bases and V 2 bases, and 6 bases lay outside the gene matches. CDR3 protein: CASSVTTGRYNEQFF. The DNA for the CDR3 is TGTGCCAGCAGCGTGACGACAGGGAGATACAATGAGCAGTTCTTC.

The gene calls are TRBV11-2 and TRBJ1-6; D is uncertain. There are 15 residues in the CDR3. The germline V and J ends were trimmed by 0 bases and 7 bases, with 10 bases remaining between them. CDR1 is SGHAT and CDR2 is FQNNGV in the germline V gene. The chain's CDR3 is CASSLEGVPNSPLHF. The CDR3 DNA reads TGTGCCAGCAGCTTAGAGGGAGTACCGAATTCACCCCTCCACTTT.

V gene TRBV5-3 combines with J gene TRBJ2-3; 7 bases match TRBD1. TRBV5-3 is noted as an ORF with a role that remains uncertain. V lost 4 bases and J lost 0; bases outside the gene matches: 8. CDR3 length: 16 residues. The CDR3 bases are TGTGCCAGAAGCCCATCCGGACAGGCTAGCACAGATACGCAGTATTTT. As protein: CARSPSGQASTDTQYF.

The rearrangement joins TRBV4-3 to TRBJ1-1; 7 nucleotides align to TRBD1. The junction had 2 bases not matched to a gene; V was cut back by 0 bases and J by 1 base. This CDR3 comprises 15 residues. Germline lookup yields CDR1 LGHNA and CDR2 YSLEER. The DNA of the CDR3 is TGCGCCAGCAGCCAAGAGGGACAGCGGAACACTGAAGCTTTCTTT. The encoded protein is CASSQEGQRNTEAFF.

V usage is TRBV5-6 and J usage is TRBJ2-7, with 10 positions matching TRBD1. Germline CDR1 reads SGHDT; CDR2 reads YYEEEE. With 0 bases clipped from V and 4 bases from J, the junction kept 10 bases outside the gene matches. The CDR3 is made up of 17 amino acids. CDR3 in DNA: TGTGCCAGCAGCTTGGCCCCCTGGCGGACAGGGGGTTACGAGCAGTACTTC. Translated, it gives CASSLAPWRTGGYEQYF.